The rows below give T cell receptor beta chains drawn from one sample of a study of cytomegalovirus exposure and HLA in healthy donors. TCRdb's copy holds only in-frame clones and misses some; the assay was immunoSEQ multiplex PCR. The data contain about 66,000 clones, more than 90% of them singletons. The sequenced sample consisted of PBMCs. These receptors were obtained from a man younger than 30 in good health and CMV-seronegative. CDR3s include the opening cysteine and the closing phenylalanine or tryptophan. A D gene is named only where the DNA matches it firmly. Clone size is shown for a subset of rows, as once, few, many or a class of expanded clone.

TRBJ2-5 | TRBD1 | TRBV7-2 | - | TGTGCCAGCAGCGCCCGGACAGGGTTGCGGCAAGAGACCCAGTACTTC | CASSARTGLRQETQYF
TRBJ2-2 | TRBD1 | TRBV28 | once | TGTGCCAGCAGCCAAAGTGATTGGACAGGGGGCCCGGCCGGGGAGCTGTTTTTT | CASSQSDWTGGPAGELFF
TRBJ2-3 | TRBD1 | TRBV29-1 | - | TGCAGCGTTACCCGGGACAGGGGCTTAGCAGATACGCAGTATTTT | CSVTRDRGLADTQYF
TRBJ2-1 | - | TRBV5-1 | - | TGCGCCAGCAGCTTGGCCCAGGGGTTACACAATGAGCAGTTCTTC | CASSLAQGLHNEQFF
TRBJ1-2 | TRBD1 | TRBV9 | - | TGTGCCAGCAGCGAGGGACCGGGACAGGGTTTAGGCTACACCTTC | CASSEGPGQGLGYTF
TRBJ1-1 | TRBD1 | TRBV28 | - | TGTGCCAGCAGTTTATTGGACAGGGTTGGCACTGAAGCTTTCTTT | CASSLLDRVGTEAFF
TRBJ1-1 | TRBD1 | TRBV4-1 | - | TGCGCCAGCAGCCACCAACTAAGGGGGCGAAGCACTGAAGCTTTCTTT | CASSHQLRGRSTEAFF
TRBJ2-3 | TRBD1 | TRBV6-5 | - | TGTGCCAGCAGGGGGGACAGTGCCACAGATACGCAGTATTTT | CASRGDSATDTQYF
TRBJ2-1 | - | TRBV28 | - | TGTGCCAGCAGTTCCCAGGGTCTTGAGCAGTTCTTC | CASSSQGLEQFF
TRBJ2-7 | TRBD2 | TRBV5-6 | - | TGTGCCAGCAGCCCCGGCCGGGGGGGCGAGCAGTACTTC | CASSPGRGGEQYF
TRBJ2-7 | - | TRBV27 | - | TGTGCCAGCAGTTTATCGCCGACAGGAGCAGCCTACGAGCAGTACTTC | CASSLSPTGAAYEQYF
TRBJ2-3 | - | TRBV5-1 | - | TGCGCCAGCAGCTTACTAAGCACAGATACGCAGTATTTT | CASSLLSTDTQYF
TRBJ1-4 | TRBD1 | TRBV15 | - | TGTGCCACCAGACCCAGGGGGCTCGATGAAAAACTGTTTTTT | CATRPRGLDEKLFF
TRBJ2-1 | TRBD1 | TRBV5-1 | - | TGCGCCAGCAGCTTTCCGGGACAGGGGTCCTACAATGAGCAGTTCTTC | CASSFPGQGSYNEQFF
TRBJ2-7 | - | TRBV6-6 | - | TGTGCCAGCAACTCGGCAGGGTCCTACGAGCAGTACTTC | CASNSAGSYEQYF
TRBJ1-5 | TRBD1 | TRBV6-6 | once | TGTGCCAGCAGTTACTCGAAGGCAGGGGGTCAGCCCCAGCATTTT | CASSYSKAGGQPQHF
TRBJ1-2 | TRBD1 | TRBV5-1 | - | TGCGCCAGCAGCTTTGGACAGGGCTATGGCTACACCTTC | CASSFGQGYGYTF
TRBJ2-2 | - | TRBV27 | - | TGTGCCAGCAGTCGGGGTAACGGGGAGCTGTTTTTT | CASSRGNGELFF
TRBJ2-1 | TRBD2 | TRBV6-1 | - | TGTGCCAGCAGTGAAGCGGCCAGCGGGAGTTTTAATGAGCAGTTCTTC | CASSEAASGSFNEQFF
TRBJ2-2 | - | TRBV6-1 | - | TGTGCCAGCAGTGTATCCGGGTCGGCCGGGGAGCTGTTTTTT | CASSVSGSAGELFF
TRBJ1-1 | - | TRBV12-5 | - | TGTGCTAGTGGTGATTCAGTGACTGAAGCTTTCTTT | CASGDSVTEAFF
TRBJ2-2 | TRBD1 | TRBV5-1 | - | TGCGCCAGCAGCTTGTGGCAGGGGGCGAATCAGCACACCGGGGAGCTGTTTTTT | CASSLWQGANQHTGELFF
TRBJ2-5 | - | TRBV13 | once | TGTGCCAGCAGCTCAGGGACTCCCCAAGAGACCCAGTACTTC | CASSSGTPQETQYF
TRBJ2-7 | - | TRBV6-5 | - | TGTGCCAGCAGTTACTCGGGGGGTGGTTTTGGCGAGCAGTACTTC | CASSYSGGGFGEQYF
TRBJ2-7 | - | TRBV23-1 | many | TGCGCCAGCAGTCACGCCAGACAATCCTCCTACGAGCAGTACTTC | CASSHARQSSYEQYF
TRBJ1-2 | - | TRBV27 | - | TGTGCCAGCAGTTTATATGTGCAGGGTGGGGAGGCGTCGGATGGCTACACCTTC | CASSLYVQGGEASDGYTF
TRBJ2-5 | - | TRBV30 | - | TGTGCCTGGAGTGGACAGGACGAGACCCAGTACTTC | CAWSGQDETQYF
TRBJ2-1 | - | TRBV6-1 | - | TGTGCCAGCAGGTCCTCCCAGGTGTACAATGAGCAGTTCTTC | CASRSSQVYNEQFF
TRBJ2-7 | TRBD1 | TRBV2 | - | TGTGCCAGCAGGGGACAGGGAGAACCCTACGAGCAGTACTTC | CASRGQGEPYEQYF
TRBJ2-5 | - | TRBV10-3 | - | TGTGCCACAAGGGGCTCCAACCAAGAGACCCAGTACTTC | CATRGSNQETQYF
TRBJ2-7 | - | TRBV2 | few | TGTGCCAGTATTATCGACGAGCAGTACTTC | CASIIDEQYF
TRBJ2-7 | TRBD1 | TRBV7-9 | - | TGTGCCAGCAGCTTAGCAGGGGGCGCCTTACACGAGCAGTACTTC | CASSLAGGALHEQYF
TRBJ2-7 | TRBD2 | TRBV28 | - | TGTGCCAGCAGTTTATTAACTAGCGGGATCTACGAGCAGTACTTC | CASSLLTSGIYEQYF
TRBJ2-5 | TRBD1 | TRBV7-2 | - | TGTGCCAGCAGCCCACAGGGGTGGCGAGAGACCCAGTACTTC | CASSPQGWRETQYF
TRBJ2-1 | - | TRBV2 | once | TGTGCCAGCGAACAGATCTCCTACAATGAGCAGTTCTTC | CASEQISYNEQFF
TRBJ1-1 | TRBD1 | TRBV7-9 | - | TGTGCCAGCAGCTCTCAGGGGGCAGACACTGAAGCTTTCTTT | CASSSQGADTEAFF
TRBJ2-3 | - | TRBV14 | - | TGTGCCAGCAGCGGGAGTTTGAACACAGATACGCAGTATTTT | CASSGSLNTDTQYF
TRBJ2-7 | - | TRBV7-9 | - | TGTGCCAGCAGCTTAGTGCCAGCGGACTCCTACGAGCAGTACTTC | CASSLVPADSYEQYF
TRBJ2-7 | TRBD2 | TRBV11-2 | - | TGTGCCAGCAGCTCTCCCGGGGGGGAGGACGAGCAGTACTTC | CASSSPGGEDEQYF
TRBJ1-2 | - | TRBV27 | once | TGTGCCAGCAGGCCGACAGGCCGTTATGGCTACACCTTC | CASRPTGRYGYTF
TRBJ2-5 | - | TRBV5-4 | - | TGTGCCAGCAGCTTCGGGGAGACCCAGTACTTC | CASSFGETQYF
TRBJ2-7 | TRBD1 | TRBV5-1 | - | TGCGCCAGTCGGGACAGGCCCTACGAGCAGTACTTC | CASRDRPYEQYF
TRBJ1-2 | TRBD1 | TRBV29-1 | - | TGCAGCGTTGAGGCCGGGACAGGGGGAATGGATGGCTACACCTTC | CSVEAGTGGMDGYTF
TRBJ1-2 | TRBD1 | TRBV6-1 | - | TGTGCCAGCAGTCCTTACAGGGGGCGGGAGGGCTACACCTTC | CASSPYRGREGYTF
TRBJ1-2 | TRBD1 | TRBV5-1 | - | TGCGCCAGCATGAGGCGGGGGGACAGGGGAGATGGCTACACCTTC | CASMRRGDRGDGYTF
TRBJ2-7 | - | TRBV9 | - | TGTGCCAGCAGCCCCCTCGGCGGGTCTAGCTCCTACGAGCAGTACTTC | CASSPLGGSSSYEQYF
TRBJ2-3 | TRBD1 | TRBV27 | once | TGTGCCAGCAGTGAGGGACAGGCCTCAGATACGCAGTATTTT | CASSEGQASDTQYF
TRBJ2-3 | TRBD2 | TRBV7-9 | - | TGTGCCAGCAGCTCCCGGGACTACGGAAGAGATACGCAGTATTTT | CASSSRDYGRDTQYF
TRBJ2-4 | TRBD2 | TRBV11-2 | - | TGTGCCAGCAGCATCGGACTAGCGGGTACCCTAGCCAAAAACATTCAGTACTTC | CASSIGLAGTLAKNIQYF
TRBJ2-5 | TRBD2 | TRBV6-6 | - | TGTGCCAGCAGTATTCGCAGCGGGGCCCAAGAGACCCAGTACTTC | CASSIRSGAQETQYF
TRBJ1-2 | TRBD1 | TRBV28 | - | TGTGCCAGCAGTTCATCGGGACAGGCCTATGGCTACACCTTC | CASSSSGQAYGYTF
TRBJ2-2 | - | TRBV5-1 | - | TGCGCCAGCAGCTTCGCCGGGAACACCGGGGAGCTGTTTTTT | CASSFAGNTGELFF
TRBJ1-2 | TRBD1 | TRBV6-1 | once | TGTGCCAGCAGCGGGACAGGGCAAAGTAGATATGGCTACACCTTC | CASSGTGQSRYGYTF
TRBJ1-1 | - | TRBV19 | - | TGTGCCAGTTTCGCAGGGCTGGCTTTCTTT | CASFAGLAFF
TRBJ1-1 | TRBD1 | TRBV6-6 | - | TGTGCCAGCAGCGGACAGGTTGGGAACACTGAAGCTTTCTTT | CASSGQVGNTEAFF
TRBJ1-2 | - | TRBV2 | - | TGTGCCAGCACGGCCCCGGCGGCCCATGGCTACACCTTC | CASTAPAAHGYTF